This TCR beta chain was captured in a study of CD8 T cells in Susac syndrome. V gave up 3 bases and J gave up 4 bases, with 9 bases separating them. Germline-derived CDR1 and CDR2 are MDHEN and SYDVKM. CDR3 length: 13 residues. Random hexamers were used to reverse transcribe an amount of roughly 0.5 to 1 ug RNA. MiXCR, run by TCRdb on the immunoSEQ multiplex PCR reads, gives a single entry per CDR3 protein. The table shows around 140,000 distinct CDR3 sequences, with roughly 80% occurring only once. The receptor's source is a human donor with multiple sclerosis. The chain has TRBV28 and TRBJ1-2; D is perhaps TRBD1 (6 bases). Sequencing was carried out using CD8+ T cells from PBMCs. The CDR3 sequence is CASSFAQGYGYTF. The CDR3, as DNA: TGTGCCAGCAGTTTCGCACAGGGCTATGGCTACACCTTC.